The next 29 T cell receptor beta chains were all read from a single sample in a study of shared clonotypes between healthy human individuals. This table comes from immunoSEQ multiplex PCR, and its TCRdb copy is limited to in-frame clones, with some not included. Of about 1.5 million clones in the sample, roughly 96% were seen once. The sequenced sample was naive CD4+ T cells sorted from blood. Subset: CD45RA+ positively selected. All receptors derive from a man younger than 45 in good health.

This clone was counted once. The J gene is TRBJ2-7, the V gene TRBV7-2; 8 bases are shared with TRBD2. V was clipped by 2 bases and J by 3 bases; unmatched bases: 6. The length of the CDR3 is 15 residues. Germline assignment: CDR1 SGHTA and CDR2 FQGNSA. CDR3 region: CASSLQAGGVYEQYF. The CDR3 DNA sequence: TGTGCCAGCAGCTTACAGGCGGGAGGTGTCTACGAGCAGTACTTC.

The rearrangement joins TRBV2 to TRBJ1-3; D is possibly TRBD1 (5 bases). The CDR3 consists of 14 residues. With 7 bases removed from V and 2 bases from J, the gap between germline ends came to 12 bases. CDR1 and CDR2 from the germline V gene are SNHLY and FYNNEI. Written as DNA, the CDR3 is TGTGCCAGCACCCGGGGGGTCGCTGGAAACACCATATATTTT. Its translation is CASTRGVAGNTIYF.

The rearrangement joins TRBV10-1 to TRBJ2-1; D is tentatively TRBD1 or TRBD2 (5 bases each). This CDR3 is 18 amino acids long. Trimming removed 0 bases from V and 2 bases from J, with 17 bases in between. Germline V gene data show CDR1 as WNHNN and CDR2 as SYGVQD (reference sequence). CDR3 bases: TGCGCCAGCAGTGAGTCTGGGGGACCCACCAGGGCCTACAATGAGCAGTTCTTC. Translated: CASSESGGPTRAYNEQFF.

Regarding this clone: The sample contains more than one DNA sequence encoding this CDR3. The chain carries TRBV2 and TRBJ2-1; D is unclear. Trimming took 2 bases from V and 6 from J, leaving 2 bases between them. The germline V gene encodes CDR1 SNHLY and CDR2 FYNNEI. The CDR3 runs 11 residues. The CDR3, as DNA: TGTGCCAGCAGTGAACGCAATGAGCAGTTCTTC. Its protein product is CASSERNEQFF.

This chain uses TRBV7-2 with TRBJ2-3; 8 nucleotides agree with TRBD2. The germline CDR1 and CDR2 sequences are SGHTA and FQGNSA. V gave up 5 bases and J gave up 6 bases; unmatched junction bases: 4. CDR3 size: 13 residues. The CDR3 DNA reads TGTGCCAGCAGCACATGGACTAGCGATACGCAGTATTTT. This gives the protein CASSTWTSDTQYF.

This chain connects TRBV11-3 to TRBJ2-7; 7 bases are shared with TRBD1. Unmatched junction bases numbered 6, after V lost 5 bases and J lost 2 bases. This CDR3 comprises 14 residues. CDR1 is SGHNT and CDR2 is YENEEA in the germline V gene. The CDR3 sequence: CASSLTGTAYEQYF. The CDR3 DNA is TGTGCCAGCAGCCTAACGGGGACAGCCTACGAGCAGTACTTC.

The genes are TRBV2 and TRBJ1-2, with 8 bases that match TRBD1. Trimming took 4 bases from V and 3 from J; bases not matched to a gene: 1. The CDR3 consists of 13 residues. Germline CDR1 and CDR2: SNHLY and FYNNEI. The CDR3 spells CASSGTGHYGYTF. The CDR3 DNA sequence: TGTGCCAGCAGTGGGACAGGGCACTATGGCTACACCTTC.

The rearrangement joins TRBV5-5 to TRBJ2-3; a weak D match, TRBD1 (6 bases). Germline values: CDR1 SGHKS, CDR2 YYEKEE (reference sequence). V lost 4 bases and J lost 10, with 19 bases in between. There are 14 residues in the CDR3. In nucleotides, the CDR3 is TGTGCCAGCAGCCAGACAGGCTTGAGGGGTCCGCAGTATTTT. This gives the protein CASSQTGLRGPQYF.

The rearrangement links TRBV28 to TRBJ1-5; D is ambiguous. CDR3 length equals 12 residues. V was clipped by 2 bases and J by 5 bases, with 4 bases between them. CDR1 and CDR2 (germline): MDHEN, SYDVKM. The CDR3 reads CASSLVDQPQHF. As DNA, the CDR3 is TGTGCCAGCAGTTTAGTAGATCAGCCCCAGCATTTT. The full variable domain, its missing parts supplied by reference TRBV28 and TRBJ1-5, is DVKVTQSSRYLVKRTGEKVFLECVQDMDHENMFWYRQDPGLGLRLIYFSYDVKMKEKGDIPEGYSVSREKKERFSLILESASTNQTSMYLCASSLVDQPQHFGDGTRLSIL.

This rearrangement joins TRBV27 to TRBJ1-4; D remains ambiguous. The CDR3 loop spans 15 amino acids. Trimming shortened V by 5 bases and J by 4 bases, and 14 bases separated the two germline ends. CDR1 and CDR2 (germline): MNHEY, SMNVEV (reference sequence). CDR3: CASSARPAFNEKLFF. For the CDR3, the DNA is TGTGCCAGCAGTGCCCGACCGGCGTTTAATGAAAAACTGTTTTTT.

The CDR3 nucleotides read TGTGCCAGCAGCCAAGATTTTGACAGGAGTTACACCTTC. Translating it yields CASSQDFDRSYTF. V is TRBV4-2 and J is TRBJ1-2; D may be TRBD1 (6 bases). The CDR3 sequence is 13 residues long. The V and J ends lost 0 bases and 11 bases respectively, with 13 bases between them. Germline CDR1 LGHNA, CDR2 YNFKEQ.

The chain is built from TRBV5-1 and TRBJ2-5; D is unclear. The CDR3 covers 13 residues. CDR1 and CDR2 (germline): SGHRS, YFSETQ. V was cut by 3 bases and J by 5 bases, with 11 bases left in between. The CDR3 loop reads CASSSRTYETQYF. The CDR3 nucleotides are TGCGCCAGCAGCTCCCGTACTTATGAGACCCAGTACTTC.

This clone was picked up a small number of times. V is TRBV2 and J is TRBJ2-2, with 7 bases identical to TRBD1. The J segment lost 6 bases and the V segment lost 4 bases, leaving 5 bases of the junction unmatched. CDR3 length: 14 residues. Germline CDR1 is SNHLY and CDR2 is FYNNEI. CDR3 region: CASSAQGISGELFF. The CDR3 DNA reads TGTGCCAGCAGTGCACAGGGGATATCCGGGGAGCTGTTTTTT.

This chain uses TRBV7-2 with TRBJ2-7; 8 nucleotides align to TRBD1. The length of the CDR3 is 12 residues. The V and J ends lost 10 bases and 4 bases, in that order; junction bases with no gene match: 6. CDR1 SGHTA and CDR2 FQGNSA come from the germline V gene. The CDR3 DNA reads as TGTGCCACCCAGGGGGCTAGTTACGAGCAGTACTTC. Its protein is CATQGASYEQYF. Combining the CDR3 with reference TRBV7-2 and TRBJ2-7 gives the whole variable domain GAGVSQSPSNKVTEKGKDVELRCDPISGHTALYWYRQSLGQGLEFLIYFQGNSAPDKSGLPSDRFSAERTGGSVSTLTIQRTQQEDSAVYLCATQGASYEQYFGPGTRLTVT.

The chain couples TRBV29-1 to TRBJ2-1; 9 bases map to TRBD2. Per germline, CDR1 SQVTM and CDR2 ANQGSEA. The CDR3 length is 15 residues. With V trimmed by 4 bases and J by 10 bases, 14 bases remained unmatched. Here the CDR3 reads CSVGSVGGRAGEQFF. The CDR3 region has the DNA TGCAGCGTTGGATCTGTCGGCGGGAGGGCGGGGGAGCAGTTCTTC.

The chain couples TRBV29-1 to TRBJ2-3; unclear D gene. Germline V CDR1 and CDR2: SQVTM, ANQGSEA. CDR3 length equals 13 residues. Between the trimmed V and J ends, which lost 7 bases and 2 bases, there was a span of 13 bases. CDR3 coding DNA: TGCAGCGCGCCGATAGGGCACACAGATACGCAGTATTTT. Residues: CSAPIGHTDTQYF.

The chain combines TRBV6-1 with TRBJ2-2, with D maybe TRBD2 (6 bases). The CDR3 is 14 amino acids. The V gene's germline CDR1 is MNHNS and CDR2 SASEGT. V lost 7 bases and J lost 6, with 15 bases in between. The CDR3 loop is CASIRKREPGELFF. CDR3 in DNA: TGTGCCAGCATACGAAAACGGGAGCCCGGGGAGCTGTTTTTT.

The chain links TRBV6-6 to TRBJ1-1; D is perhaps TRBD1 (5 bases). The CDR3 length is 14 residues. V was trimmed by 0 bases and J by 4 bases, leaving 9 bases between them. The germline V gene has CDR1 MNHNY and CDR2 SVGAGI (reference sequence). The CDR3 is CASSYSGGATEAFF. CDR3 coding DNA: TGTGCCAGCAGTTACTCGGGGGGAGCCACTGAAGCTTTCTTT.

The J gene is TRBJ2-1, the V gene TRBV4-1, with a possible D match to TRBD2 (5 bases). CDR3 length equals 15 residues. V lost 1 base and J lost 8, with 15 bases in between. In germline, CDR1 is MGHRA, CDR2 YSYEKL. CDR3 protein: CASSQVGLAADEQFF. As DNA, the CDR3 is TGCGCCAGCAGCCAAGTTGGTCTAGCTGCGGATGAGCAGTTCTTC.

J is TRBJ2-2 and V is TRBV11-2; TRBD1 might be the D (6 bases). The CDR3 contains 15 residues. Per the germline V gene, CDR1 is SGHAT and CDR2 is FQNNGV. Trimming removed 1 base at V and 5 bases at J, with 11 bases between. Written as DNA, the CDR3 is TGTGCCAGCAGCTTAGGTCGAGGGGGAACCGGGGAGCTGTTTTTT. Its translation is CASSLGRGGTGELFF.

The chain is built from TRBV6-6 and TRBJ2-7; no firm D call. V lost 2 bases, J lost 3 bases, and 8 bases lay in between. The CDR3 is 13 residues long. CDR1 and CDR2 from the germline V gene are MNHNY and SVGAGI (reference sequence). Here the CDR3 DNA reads TGTGCCAGCAGTTACCTCGACAACTACGAGCAGTACTTC. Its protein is CASSYLDNYEQYF.

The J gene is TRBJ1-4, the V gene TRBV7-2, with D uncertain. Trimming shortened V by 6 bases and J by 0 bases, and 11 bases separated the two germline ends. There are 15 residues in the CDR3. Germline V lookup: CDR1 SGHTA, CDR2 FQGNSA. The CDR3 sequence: CASRDYSATNEKLFF. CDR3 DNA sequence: TGTGCCAGCAGGGACTACAGTGCAACTAATGAAAAACTGTTTTTT.

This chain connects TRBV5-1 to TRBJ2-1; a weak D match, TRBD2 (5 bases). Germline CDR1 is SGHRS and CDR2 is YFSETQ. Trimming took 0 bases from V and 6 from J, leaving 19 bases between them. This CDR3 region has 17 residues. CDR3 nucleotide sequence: TGCGCCAGCAGCTTGGCTCCGGGGATGGGAGACCCCAATGAGCAGTTCTTC. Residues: CASSLAPGMGDPNEQFF.

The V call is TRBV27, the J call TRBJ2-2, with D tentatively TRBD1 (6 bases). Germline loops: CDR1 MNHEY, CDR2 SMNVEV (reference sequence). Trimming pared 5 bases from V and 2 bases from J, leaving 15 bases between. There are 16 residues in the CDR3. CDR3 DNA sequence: TGTGCCAGCAGTAACGACAGGAGGAGAAACACCGGGGAGCTGTTTTTT. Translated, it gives CASSNDRRRNTGELFF.

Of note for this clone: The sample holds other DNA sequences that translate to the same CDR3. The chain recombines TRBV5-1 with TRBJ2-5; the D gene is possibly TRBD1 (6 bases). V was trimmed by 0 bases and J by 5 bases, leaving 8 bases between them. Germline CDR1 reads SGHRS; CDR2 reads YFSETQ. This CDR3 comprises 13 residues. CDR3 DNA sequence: TGCGCCAGCAGCTTGGGGGGGCGGGAGACCCAGTACTTC. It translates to CASSLGGRETQYF.

CDR3 DNA: TGTGCCAGCAGCTTAGCAAGGGACACAAGATATGAAAAACTGTTTTTT. Its protein is CASSLARDTRYEKLFF. V and J are TRBV7-2 and TRBJ1-4, with D possibly TRBD1 on 6 matching bases. CDR3 length equals 16 residues. V was shortened by 0 bases and J by 6 bases, with 14 bases between the two germline ends. Germline CDR1 and CDR2: SGHTA and FQGNSA.

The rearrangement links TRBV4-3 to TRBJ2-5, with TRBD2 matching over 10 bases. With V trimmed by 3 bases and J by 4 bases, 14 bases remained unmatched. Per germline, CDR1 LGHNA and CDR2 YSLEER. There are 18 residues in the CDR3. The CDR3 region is CASSQGASASGSGETQYF. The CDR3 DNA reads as TGCGCCAGCAGCCAGGGTGCTTCGGCTAGCGGGAGTGGAGAGACCCAGTACTTC.

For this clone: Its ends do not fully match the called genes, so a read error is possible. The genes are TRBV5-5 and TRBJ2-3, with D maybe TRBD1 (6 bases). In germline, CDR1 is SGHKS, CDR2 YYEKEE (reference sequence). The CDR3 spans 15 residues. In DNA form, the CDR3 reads TGTGCCAGCACCTTGGTTCCAGGGGACACAGATACGCAGTATTTT. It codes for CASTLVPGDTDTQYF.

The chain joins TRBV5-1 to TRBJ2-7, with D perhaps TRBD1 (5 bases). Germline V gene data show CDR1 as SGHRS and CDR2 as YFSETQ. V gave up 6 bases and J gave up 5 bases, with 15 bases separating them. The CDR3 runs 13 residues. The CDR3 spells CASNVQGLDEQYF. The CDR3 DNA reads TGCGCCAGCAACGTGCAGGGTTTGGACGAGCAGTACTTC.